Presented here are 11 T cell receptor beta chains from one specimen sequenced in a study of shared clonotypes between healthy human individuals. The table came from immunoSEQ multiplex PCR; TCRdb's copy has only in-frame clones and leaves some out. The sample yields 550,000 to 750,000 clones, 95% seen once. Naive-designated CD8 cells lacked CD45RO, were positively enriched for CCR7, and omitted terminally differentiated effector memory CD45RA+ cells. Sequencing was performed on naive CD8+ T cells sorted from blood. Receptors were obtained from a woman aged 25 to 39 in good health.

V usage is TRBV5-1 and J usage is TRBJ2-1; 10 bases match TRBD2. Germline CDR1 is SGHRS and CDR2 is YFSETQ. The J segment lost 8 bases and the V segment lost 0 bases, leaving 11 bases of the junction unmatched. The CDR3 totals 17 residues. CDR3 bases: TGCGCCAGCAGCTTGGAAGCTTCGGCTAGCGGGAGTTATGAGCAGTTCTTC. It encodes CASSLEASASGSYEQFF.

The chain is built from TRBV5-1 and TRBJ1-1; D gene unclear. Trimming stripped 2 bases from V and 0 bases from J, with 8 bases between. The length of the CDR3 is 14 residues. Germline V gene data show CDR1 as SGHRS and CDR2 as YFSETQ. In DNA, the CDR3 is TGCGCCAGCAGCTTCCGGGAGATGAACACTGAAGCTTTCTTT. Its protein is CASSFREMNTEAFF.

V is TRBV19 and J is TRBJ2-1; 8 bases fit TRBD2. Germline-derived CDR1 and CDR2 are LNHDA and SQIVND (reference sequence). Trimming at V came to 1 base and at J to 3 bases, leaving 2 bases not matched to a gene. The CDR3 extends over 15 amino acids. CDR3 coding DNA: TGTGCCAGTAGTATAGGGACTAGCAACTACAATGAGCAGTTCTTC. It is translated as CASSIGTSNYNEQFF.

J is TRBJ1-5 and V is TRBV4-1, with D possibly TRBD1 on 5 matching bases. Germline CDR1 MGHRA, CDR2 YSYEKL. The CDR3 consists of 15 residues. The V end lost 4 bases, the J end lost 2 bases, and 12 bases lay between the germline ends. The chain's CDR3 is CASSPGTEGNQPQHF. CDR3 nucleotides: TGCGCCAGCAGCCCCGGGACTGAAGGCAATCAGCCCCAGCATTTT.

The chain couples TRBV6-6 to TRBJ1-3; 7 bases agree with TRBD1. V lost 7 bases to trimming and J lost 4 bases; unmatched junction nucleotides: 10. CDR3 length equals 15 residues. Germline V gene sequence: CDR1 MNHNY, CDR2 SVGAGI (reference sequence). CDR3 residues: CASTPEQGEGNTIYF. In DNA, the CDR3 is TGTGCCAGCACGCCGGAGCAGGGGGAGGGAAACACCATATATTTT.

The genes are TRBV20-1 and TRBJ2-7; D uncertain. The CDR3 is 11 residues long. The V end lost 3 bases, the J end lost 4 bases, and 7 bases lay between the germline ends. The germline CDR1 and CDR2 sequences are DFQATT and SNEGSKA (reference sequence). The CDR3 bases are TGCAGTGCTAGGCCCGCATACGAGCAGTACTTC. Translated, it gives CSARPAYEQYF.

This chain connects TRBV9 to TRBJ2-5; D not resolved. The CDR3 spans 12 residues. Per germline, CDR1 SGDLS and CDR2 YYNGEE. The ends were cut back, 3 bases at V and 7 bases at J, with 10 bases in the middle. The CDR3 loop reads CASSASPGTQYF. CDR3 DNA sequence: TGTGCCAGCAGCGCCTCTCCTGGGACCCAGTACTTC.

This clone was counted a few times. This chain links TRBV27 with TRBJ1-5; 7 bases align to TRBD1. Looked up from germline, CDR1 is MNHEY and CDR2 is SMNVEV (reference sequence). V lost 5 bases and J lost 5; bases outside the gene matches: 9. The length of the CDR3 is 15 residues. Here the CDR3 reads CASSRGLGGDQPQHF. CDR3 in DNA: TGTGCCAGCAGTAGAGGTTTAGGGGGCGATCAGCCCCAGCATTTT.

The V call is TRBV6-1, the J call TRBJ1-1, with D possibly being TRBD1 (6 bases). Trimming took off 6 bases at V and 2 bases at J, with 16 bases between the two ends. The CDR3 has 15 residues. The germline gives CDR1 MNHNS, CDR2 SASEGT. In DNA, the CDR3 is TGTGCCAGCAGACCACAGGGATCTATAAACACTGAAGCTTTCTTT. It encodes CASRPQGSINTEAFF.

CDR3 protein: CASSGLAGVYDFDEQFF. The CDR3 nucleotides read TGTGCCAGCAGCGGTCTAGCGGGAGTTTATGATTTCGATGAGCAGTTCTTC. The V call is TRBV9, the J call TRBJ2-1, with 10 bases fitting TRBD2. Germline CDR1 is SGDLS and CDR2 is YYNGEE. The CDR3 is 17 residues long. Trimming at V came to 3 bases and at J to 8 bases, leaving 14 bases not matched to a gene.

This chain connects TRBV4-1 to TRBJ2-1; D remains unclear. This CDR3 comprises 12 residues. Germline V gives CDR1 MGHRA, CDR2 YSYEKL. Trimming left V 0 bases short and J 10 bases short, with 7 bases between. CDR3 amino acids: CASSQDLDEQFF. The CDR3 DNA follows: TGCGCCAGCAGCCAAGACCTCGACGAGCAGTTCTTC.